Each of the 4 T cell receptor beta chains below was sequenced from the same sample in a study of T cell changes during pregnancy in multiple sclerosis. Only in-frame clones appear in the TCRdb table, and some are missing; sequencing was by immunoSEQ multiplex PCR. The data hold just over 80,000 clones, with 90% to 95% observed a single time. The sequences come from peripheral blood, collected in the second trimester of pregnancy. These receptor sequences come from a female donor with multiple sclerosis, enrolled in a pregnancy study.

In this sample, this clone turned up once. The genes are TRBV9 and TRBJ2-2, with 10 nucleotides matching TRBD2. J gave up 0 bases and V 6 bases, and 5 bases lay outside the gene matches. CDR1 is SGDLS, CDR2 YYNGEE, per germline. The CDR3 length is 16 residues. The chain's CDR3 is CASTGLAVANTGELFF. CDR3 nucleotide sequence: TGTGCCAGCACCGGACTAGCGGTCGCGAACACCGGGGAGCTGTTTTTT.

The J gene is TRBJ2-3, the V gene TRBV18, with TRBD1 identical over 9 bases. The V segment lost 2 bases and the J segment 2 bases; nucleotides outside the gene matches: 11. In germline, CDR1 is KGHSH, CDR2 LQKENI. This CDR3 has 18 residues. The chain's CDR3 is CASSPLSGTGKNTDTQYF. The CDR3 bases are TGTGCCAGCTCACCATTGTCCGGGACAGGGAAGAACACAGATACGCAGTATTTT.

This CDR3 reads CASSVELASTGELFF. Here the CDR3 DNA reads TGTGCCAGCAGCGTTGAACTAGCGAGCACCGGGGAGCTGTTTTTT. This chain uses TRBV9 with TRBJ2-2; 7 bases match TRBD2. Germline V CDR1 and CDR2: SGDLS, YYNGEE. CDR3 size: 15 residues. V trimming: 2 bases; J trimming: 4 bases; junction bases outside the gene matches: 5. The full variable domain, with the rest looked up from reference TRBV9 and TRBJ2-2, is DSGVTQTPKHLITATGQRVTLRCSPRSGDLSVYWYQQSLDQGLQFLIQYYNGEERAKGNILERFSAQQFPDLHSELNLSSLELGDSALYFCASSVELASTGELFFGEGSRLTVL.

The chain is built from TRBV9 and TRBJ1-1; D gene ambiguous. This CDR3 region has 15 residues. V was clipped by 4 bases and J by 5 bases, with 18 bases between them. CDR1 is SGDLS and CDR2 is YYNGEE in the germline V gene. Written as DNA, the CDR3 is TGTGCCAGCAGCTCGAGTGGGCTCCGAGGGACTGAAGCTTTCTTT. Its translation: CASSSSGLRGTEAFF.